This T cell receptor beta chain was identified during a study of blood T cell repertoires in COVID-19 (dated by TCRdb to about 2020). The study in broad terms: Collaborator samples came from the United States, Italy and Spain and covered acute and convalescent phases of COVID-19. Samples were obtained from the ongoing ImmuneRACE study (first 160 participants) and from over a thousand subjects provided by 6 global collaborators. A freely available public database, intended as a resource for researchers studying the immune response to SARS-CoV-2, is where the repertoires were released. Where available, HLA class I and class II types were obtained from metadata supplied by the sample provider rather than from assay-based typing. The material from the prospective study consisted of cDNA or gDNA derived from T cells, B-cell-depleted T cells, or PBMCs. The sample metadata nearly always contained a de-identified subject ID, COVID-19 status, age in years and sex. The dataset comprised deeply sampled blood TCRbeta repertoires from subjects exposed to, actively infected with, or recovered from COVID-19.

TCRbeta CDR3 regions were amplified from genomic DNA using the immunoSEQ Assay, a bias-controlled multiplex PCR. Under the source paper's analysis protocol: The number of nucleated cells in each sample was estimated from the amplification of reference gene primers within the assay. To quantify the absolute abundance of each unique TCRbeta CDR3 rearrangement, sequence reads were collapsed and filtered. Productive Simpson clonality was computed per sample as the square root of Simpson's diversity index over productive rearrangements. Sourced from immuneACCESS, this table was stored by TCRdb with only in-frame sequences that have V and J called. A share of the clones is absent; for the studies checked, an unresolved V gene accounts for under half, and the remainder has no known explanation. V and J calls and clone size are given by that table; D and trimming were obtained from the DNA. The sample data list more than 300,000 clones, and 88% of these were observed just once. 1.2% of the sample lies in the top ten.

What the authors observed across the whole study: The amount of clinical and demographic metadata varied by source and participant and was provided uncurated.

About this clone: The antigen this receptor binds is unknown. Base qualities are missing; no much larger clone stands one base away.

V was cut back by 5 bases and J by 0 bases, leaving a gap of 12 bases between them. Its CDR3 holds 16 amino acids, cysteine through phenylalanine. Only CDR3 DNA is held: 48 bases, read in frame from base 1. Participants in the prospective study were aged roughly 18 to 100 years, lived in some 24 United States geographic areas, and enrolled through a virtual design. To assign participants to cohorts, the prospective study relied on clinical history that participants themselves reported in a screening survey and a study questionnaire. For ImmuneRACE Cohort 3, a participant was defined as recovered based on two consecutive negative NP/OP PCR tests, clearance by a healthcare professional, or resolution of symptoms. Mobile phlebotomists in the prospective study collected whole blood, serum and a nasopharyngeal or oropharyngeal swab from every participant. Participants in the prospective study had the option to provide additional blood draws and questionnaires over an approximately 2-month period. Prospective study blood samples were shipped either frozen or at room temperature before DNA extraction.

Sequencing input: PBMCs or T cells enriched from blood (not recorded which). The chain is encoded by TRBV5-7 joined to TRBJ1-6; a weak D assignment points to TRBD1 (6 bases agree). TRBV5-7 is an open reading frame whose function is uncertain. The clonotype comes from a woman aged 18-35 years who had recovered from COVID-19. The sequence in DNA is TGTGCCAGCAGACGAACAGGGAGCTCCTATAATTCACCCCTCCACTTT. Its protein is CASRRTGSSYNSPLHF.